A selection of T cell receptor beta chains follows, all from one sample in a study of shared clonotypes between healthy human individuals. Only in-frame clones appear in the TCRdb table, and some are missing; sequencing was by immunoSEQ multiplex PCR. The profile shows around 690,000 clones, around 90% of them singletons. Material for sequencing was memory CD8+ T cells from PBMCs. These receptors were obtained from a man between 18 and 29 years old in good health. Some clones in this sample may be carry-over from other donors' samples. The CDR3 runs from the conserved cysteine through the conserved F or W. The D gene is left open where the match is weak. The size of a clone is reported for some rows only, either as once, few or many, or as a class for expanded clones.

size,length,V,J,D,CDR3,DNA
-,14,TRBV19,TRBJ2-7,-,CASSMGRAVYEQYF,TGTGCCAGTAGTATGGGCAGGGCAGTCTACGAGCAGTACTTC
-,15,TRBV10-1,TRBJ2-7,TRBD1,CASSEFRTGPLEQYF,TGCGCCAGCAGTGAGTTTAGGACAGGACCTCTCGAGCAGTACTTC
-,13,TRBV2,TRBJ1-5,-,CASSSGSNQPQHF,TGTGCCAGCAGTTCAGGAAGCAATCAGCCCCAGCATTTT
-,17,TRBV27,TRBJ2-7,TRBD1,CASKPGQGISMRYEQYF,TGTGCCAGCAAACCCGGACAGGGGATTTCCATGCGCTACGAGCAGTACTTC
-,17,TRBV28,TRBJ1-3,-,CASSFRALQGLGNTIYF,TGTGCCAGCAGTTTCAGAGCACTTCAGGGACTCGGAAACACCATATATTTT
once,16,TRBV27,TRBJ2-1,TRBD2,CASSLMTSPGVNEQFF,TGTGCCAGCAGTTTAATGACTAGCCCTGGGGTAAATGAGCAGTTCTTC
-,15,TRBV7-2,TRBJ1-4,-,CASSPSGLSKGKLFF,TGTGCCAGCAGCCCTTCCGGTCTTTCAAAGGGAAAACTGTTTTTT
-,16,TRBV10-3,TRBJ2-1,TRBD2,CAISDAGGSSYNEQFF,TGTGCCATCAGTGATGCGGGAGGGTCCTCCTACAATGAGCAGTTCTTC
-,14,TRBV30,TRBJ1-1,-,CAWSVGRTNTEAFF,TGTGCCTGGAGTGTAGGCCGGACCAACACTGAAGCTTTCTTT
-,14,TRBV2,TRBJ2-1,TRBD2,CATLAGNSYNEQFF,TGTGCCACATTAGCGGGGAACTCCTACAATGAGCAGTTCTTC
-,14,TRBV6-5,TRBJ2-1,TRBD1,CASSPGQGYNEQFF,TGTGCCAGCAGTCCGGGACAGGGCTACAATGAGCAGTTCTTC
-,13,TRBV4-1,TRBJ2-7,-,CASSQVGPYEQYF,TGCGCCAGCAGCCAAGTCGGTCCTTACGAGCAGTACTTC
-,15,TRBV7-2,TRBJ2-1,-,CASSLEGTVYNEQFF,TGTGCCAGCAGCTTAGAGGGGACGGTATACAATGAGCAGTTCTTC
-,18,TRBV28,TRBJ1-1,TRBD1,CASSSPYGDRGSLTEAFF,TGTGCCAGCAGTTCCCCATATGGGGACAGGGGGTCGTTAACTGAAGCTTTCTTT
-,19,TRBV10-3,TRBJ2-2,-,CAISEWAPRQGGNTGELFF,TGTGCCATCAGTGAATGGGCTCCGAGGCAGGGGGGGAACACCGGGGAGCTGTTTTTT
-,17,TRBV19,TRBJ2-3,TRBD2,CASSLGLAGAGADTQYF,TGTGCCAGTAGTTTGGGACTAGCGGGAGCGGGGGCAGATACGCAGTATTTT